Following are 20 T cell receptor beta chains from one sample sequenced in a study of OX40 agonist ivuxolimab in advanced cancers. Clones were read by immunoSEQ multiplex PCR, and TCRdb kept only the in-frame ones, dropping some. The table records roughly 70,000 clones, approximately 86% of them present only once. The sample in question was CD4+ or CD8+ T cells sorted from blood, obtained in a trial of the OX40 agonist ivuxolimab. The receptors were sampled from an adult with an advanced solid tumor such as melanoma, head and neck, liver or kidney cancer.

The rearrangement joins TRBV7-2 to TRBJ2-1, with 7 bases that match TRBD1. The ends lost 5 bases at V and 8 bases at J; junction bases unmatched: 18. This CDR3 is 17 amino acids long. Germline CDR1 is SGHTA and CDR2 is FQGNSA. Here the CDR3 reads CASSPSDRANIFDEQFF. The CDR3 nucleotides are TGTGCCAGCAGCCCAAGTGACAGGGCCAACATTTTCGATGAGCAGTTCTTC.

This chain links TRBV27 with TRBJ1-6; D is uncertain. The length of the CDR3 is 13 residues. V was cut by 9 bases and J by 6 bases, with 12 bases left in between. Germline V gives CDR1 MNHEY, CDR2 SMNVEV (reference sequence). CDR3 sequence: CASRESANSPLHF. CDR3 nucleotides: TGTGCCAGTAGGGAGTCGGCTAATTCACCCCTCCACTTT.

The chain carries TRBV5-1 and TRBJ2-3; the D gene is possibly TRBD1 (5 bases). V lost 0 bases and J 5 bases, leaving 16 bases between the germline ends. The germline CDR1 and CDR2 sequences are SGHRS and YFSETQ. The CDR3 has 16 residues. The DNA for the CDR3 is TGCGCCAGCAGCTTGGCCCTACAGGATCAGGGAGATACGCAGTATTTT. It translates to CASSLALQDQGDTQYF.

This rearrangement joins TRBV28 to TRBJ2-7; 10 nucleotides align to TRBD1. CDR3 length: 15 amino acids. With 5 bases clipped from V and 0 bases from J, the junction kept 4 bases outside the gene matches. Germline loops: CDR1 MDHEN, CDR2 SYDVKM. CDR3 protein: CASSATGGTSYEQYF. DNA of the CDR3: TGTGCCAGCAGTGCGACAGGGGGCACCTCCTACGAGCAGTACTTC. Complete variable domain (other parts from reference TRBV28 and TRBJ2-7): DVKVTQSSRYLVKRTGEKVFLECVQDMDHENMFWYRQDPGLGLRLIYFSYDVKMKEKGDIPEGYSVSREKKERFSLILESASTNQTSMYLCASSATGGTSYEQYFGPGTRLTVT.

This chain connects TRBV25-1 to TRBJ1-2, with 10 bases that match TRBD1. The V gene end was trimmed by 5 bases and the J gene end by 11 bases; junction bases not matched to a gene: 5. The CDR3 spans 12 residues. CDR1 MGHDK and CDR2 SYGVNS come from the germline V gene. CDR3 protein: CASSRGTGVYTF. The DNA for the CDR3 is TGTGCCAGCAGTAGGGGGACAGGGGTATACACCTTC.

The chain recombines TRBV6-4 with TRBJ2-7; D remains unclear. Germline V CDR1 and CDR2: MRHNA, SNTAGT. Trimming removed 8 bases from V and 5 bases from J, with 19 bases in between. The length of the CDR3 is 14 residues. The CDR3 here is CASGLVRTRNEQYF. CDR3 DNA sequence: TGTGCCAGCGGATTAGTCCGTACCCGGAACGAGCAGTACTTC.

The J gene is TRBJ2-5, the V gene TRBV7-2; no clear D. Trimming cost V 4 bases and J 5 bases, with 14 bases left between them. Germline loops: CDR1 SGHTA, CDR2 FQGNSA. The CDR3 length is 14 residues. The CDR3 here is CASSSQRFRETQYF. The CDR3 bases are TGTGCCAGCAGCTCCCAGCGATTCCGGGAGACCCAGTACTTC.

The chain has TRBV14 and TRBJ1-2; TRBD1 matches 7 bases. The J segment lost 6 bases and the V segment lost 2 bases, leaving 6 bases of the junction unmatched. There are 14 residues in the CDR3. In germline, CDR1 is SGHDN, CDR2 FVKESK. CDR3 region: CASSQQLGTDGYTF. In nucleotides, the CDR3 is TGTGCCAGCAGCCAACAGCTTGGGACAGATGGCTACACCTTC.

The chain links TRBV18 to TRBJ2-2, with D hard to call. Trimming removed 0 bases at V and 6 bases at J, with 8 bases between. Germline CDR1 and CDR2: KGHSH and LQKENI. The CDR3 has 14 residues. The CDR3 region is CASSPPGFAGELFF. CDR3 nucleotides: TGTGCCAGCTCACCACCGGGGTTCGCCGGGGAGCTGTTTTTT.

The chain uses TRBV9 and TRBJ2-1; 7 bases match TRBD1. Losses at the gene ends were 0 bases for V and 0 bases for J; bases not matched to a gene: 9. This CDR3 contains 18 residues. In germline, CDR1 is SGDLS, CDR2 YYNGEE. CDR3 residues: CASSVVGGRGSSYNEQFF. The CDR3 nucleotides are TGTGCCAGCAGCGTAGTAGGGGGCAGGGGGAGCTCCTACAATGAGCAGTTCTTC.

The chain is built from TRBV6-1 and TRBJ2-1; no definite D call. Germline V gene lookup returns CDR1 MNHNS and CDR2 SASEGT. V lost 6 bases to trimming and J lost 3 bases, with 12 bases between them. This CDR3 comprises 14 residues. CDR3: CASSNQGYYNEQFF. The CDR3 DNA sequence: TGTGCCAGCAGCAACCAAGGTTACTACAATGAGCAGTTCTTC.

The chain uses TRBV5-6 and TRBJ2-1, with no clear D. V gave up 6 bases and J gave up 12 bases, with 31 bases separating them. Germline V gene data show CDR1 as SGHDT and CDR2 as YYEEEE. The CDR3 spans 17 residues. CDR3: CASTSDPPGSSGFGQFF. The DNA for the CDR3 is TGTGCCAGCACATCAGACCCTCCCGGTAGCTCTGGGTTTGGGCAGTTCTTC.

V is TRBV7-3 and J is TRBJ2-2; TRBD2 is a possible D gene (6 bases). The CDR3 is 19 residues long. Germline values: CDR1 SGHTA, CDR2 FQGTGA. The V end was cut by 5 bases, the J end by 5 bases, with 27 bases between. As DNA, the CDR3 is TGTGCCAGCAGCCTCTGGGCTGGTAGCGGAGGGAGAGGAACCGGGGAGCTGTTTTTT. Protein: CASSLWAGSGGRGTGELFF.

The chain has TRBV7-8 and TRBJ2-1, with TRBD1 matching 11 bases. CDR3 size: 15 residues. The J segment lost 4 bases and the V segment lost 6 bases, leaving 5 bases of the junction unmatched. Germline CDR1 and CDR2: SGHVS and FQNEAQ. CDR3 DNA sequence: TGTGCCAGCAGTCGAGGACAGGGGGCGTACAATGAGCAGTTCTTC. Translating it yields CASSRGQGAYNEQFF.

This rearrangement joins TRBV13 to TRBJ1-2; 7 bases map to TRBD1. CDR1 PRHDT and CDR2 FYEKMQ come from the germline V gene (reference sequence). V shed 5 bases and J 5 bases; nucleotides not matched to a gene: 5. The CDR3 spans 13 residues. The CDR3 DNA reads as TGTGCCAGCAGCACTCAACAGGGGTATGGCTACACCTTC. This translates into CASSTQQGYGYTF.

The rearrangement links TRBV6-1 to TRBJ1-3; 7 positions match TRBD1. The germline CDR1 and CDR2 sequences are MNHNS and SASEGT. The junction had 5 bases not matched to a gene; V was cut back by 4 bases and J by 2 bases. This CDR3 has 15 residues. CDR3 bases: TGTGCCAGCAGTGTTCAGACAGGGACTGGAAACACCATATATTTT. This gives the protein CASSVQTGTGNTIYF.

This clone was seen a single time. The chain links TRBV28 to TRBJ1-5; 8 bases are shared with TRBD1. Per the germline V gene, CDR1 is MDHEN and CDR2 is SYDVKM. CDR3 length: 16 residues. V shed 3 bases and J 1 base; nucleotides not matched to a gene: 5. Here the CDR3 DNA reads TGTGCCAGCAGTTTCTACAGGGGGAGAAGCAATCAGCCCCAGCATTTT. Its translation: CASSFYRGRSNQPQHF.

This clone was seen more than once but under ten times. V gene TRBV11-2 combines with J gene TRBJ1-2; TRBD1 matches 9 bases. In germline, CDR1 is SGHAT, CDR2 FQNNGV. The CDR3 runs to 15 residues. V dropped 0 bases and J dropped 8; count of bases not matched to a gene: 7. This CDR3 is CASSLEDRGIWGYTF. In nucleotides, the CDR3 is TGTGCCAGCAGCTTAGAGGACAGGGGCATTTGGGGCTACACCTTC. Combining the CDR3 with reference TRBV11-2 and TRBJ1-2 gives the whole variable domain EAGVAQSPRYKIIEKRQSVAFWCNPISGHATLYWYQQILGQGPKLLIQFQNNGVVDDSQLPKDRFSAERLKGVDSTLKIQPAKLEDSAVYLCASSLEDRGIWGYTFGSGTRLTVV.

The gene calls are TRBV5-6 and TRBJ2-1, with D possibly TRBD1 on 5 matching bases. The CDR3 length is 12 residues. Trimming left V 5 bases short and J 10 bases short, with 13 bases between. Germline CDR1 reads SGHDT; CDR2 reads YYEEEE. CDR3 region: CASRRQGREQFF. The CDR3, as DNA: TGTGCCAGCAGACGTCAGGGTCGCGAGCAGTTCTTC.

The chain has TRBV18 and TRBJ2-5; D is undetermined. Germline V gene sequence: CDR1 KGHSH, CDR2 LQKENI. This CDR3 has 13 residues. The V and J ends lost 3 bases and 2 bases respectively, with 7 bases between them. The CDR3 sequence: CASSPLGQETQYF. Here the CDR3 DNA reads TGTGCCAGCTCACCGTTGGGTCAAGAGACCCAGTACTTC.